The rows below give T cell receptor beta chains drawn from one sample of a study of T cells in Graves' hyperthyroidism and ophthalmopathy. Via MiXCR, TCRdb re-called the multiplex PCR reads, giving one row per CDR3 protein. The repertoire consists of 370,000 or so distinct CDR3 sequences, with approximately 13% occurring once and the leading ten covering under 25%. Source material: blood. These receptors all stem from a man aged 30-40 years with Graves' hyperthyroidism that later progressed to Graves' ophthalmopathy. Both conserved end residues are part of each CDR3. D genes are given only for firm matches. Expanded clones get a size class; other rows say once, few or many, or leave the size out.

V	D	size	J	DNA	CDR3
TRBV30	NA	NA	TRBJ2-7	TGTGCCTGGAGTGTCTGGGGTTACGAGCAGTACTTC	CAWSVWGYEQYF
TRBV18	TRBD1	many	TRBJ1-1	TGTGCCAGCTCATTCCCGGGACAGGGGCAAGAAGCTTTCTTT	CASSFPGQGQEAFF
TRBV18	TRBD2	many	TRBJ2-1	TGTGCCAGCTCACCCCTGGGGACTAGCAATGAGCAGTTCTTC	CASSPLGTSNEQFF
TRBV7-2	TRBD1	many	TRBJ1-5	TGTGCCAGCAGCGCGACAGGGATCGCGGAGCCCCAGCATTTT	CASSATGIAEPQHF
TRBV7-6	TRBD2	many	TRBJ2-3	TGTGCCGTCTCACCAGGGAGGGTCACAGATACGCAGTATTTT	CAVSPGRVTDTQYF
TRBV27	NA	many	TRBJ2-7	TGTGCCAGCAGTTTAGTCTCAGGGCACTACGAGCAGTACTTC	CASSLVSGHYEQYF
TRBV28	TRBD2	few	TRBJ2-2	TGTGCCAGCACCGCGATGCGGGGGGGAACCGGGGAGCTGTTTTTT	CASTAMRGGTGELFF
TRBV18	TRBD1	few	TRBJ1-1	TGTGCCAGCTCACCCGGGGACAGCCTCAAGAACACTGAAGCTTTCTTT	CASSPGDSLKNTEAFF
TRBV10-1	NA	many	TRBJ1-1	TGCGCCAGCACCCTAGGGAGGAACACTGAAGCTTTCTTT	CASTLGRNTEAFF
TRBV11-2	TRBD1	many	TRBJ2-1	TGTGCCAGCAGCTTGGACCACGGGACAGAGAATGAGCAGTTCTTC	CASSLDHGTENEQFF